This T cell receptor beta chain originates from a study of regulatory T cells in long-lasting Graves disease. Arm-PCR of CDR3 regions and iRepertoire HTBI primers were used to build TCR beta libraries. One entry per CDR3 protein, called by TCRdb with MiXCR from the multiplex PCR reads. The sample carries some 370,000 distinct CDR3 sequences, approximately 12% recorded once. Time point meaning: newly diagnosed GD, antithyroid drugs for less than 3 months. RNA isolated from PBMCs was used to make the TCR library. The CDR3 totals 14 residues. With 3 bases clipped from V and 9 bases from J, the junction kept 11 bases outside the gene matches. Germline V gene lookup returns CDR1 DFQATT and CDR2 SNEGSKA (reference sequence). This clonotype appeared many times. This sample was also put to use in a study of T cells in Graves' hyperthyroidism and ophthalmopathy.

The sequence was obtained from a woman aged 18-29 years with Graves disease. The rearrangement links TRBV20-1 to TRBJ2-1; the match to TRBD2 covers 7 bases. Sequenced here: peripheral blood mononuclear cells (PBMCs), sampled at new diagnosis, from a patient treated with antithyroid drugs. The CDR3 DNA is TGCAGTGCTAGTACGGGGCCTCCGGGGGGTGAGCAGTTCTTC. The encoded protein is CSASTGPPGGEQFF.